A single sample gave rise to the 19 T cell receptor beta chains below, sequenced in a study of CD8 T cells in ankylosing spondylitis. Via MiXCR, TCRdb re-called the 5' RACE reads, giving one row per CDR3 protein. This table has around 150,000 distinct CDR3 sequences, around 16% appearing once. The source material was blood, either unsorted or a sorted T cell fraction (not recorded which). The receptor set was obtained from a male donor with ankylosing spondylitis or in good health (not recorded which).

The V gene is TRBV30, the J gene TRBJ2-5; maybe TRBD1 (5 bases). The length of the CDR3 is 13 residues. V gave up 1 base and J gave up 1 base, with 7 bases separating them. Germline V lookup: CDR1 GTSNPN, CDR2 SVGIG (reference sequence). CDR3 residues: CAWSEDSQETQYF. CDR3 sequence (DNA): TGTGCCTGGAGTGAAGACAGCCAAGAGACCCAGTACTTC.

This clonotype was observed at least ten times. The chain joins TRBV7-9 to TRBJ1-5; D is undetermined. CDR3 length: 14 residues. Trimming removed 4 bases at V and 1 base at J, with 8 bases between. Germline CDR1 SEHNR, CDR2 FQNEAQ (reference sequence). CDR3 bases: TGTGCCAGCAGCTCCAGTATAAGCAATCAGCCCCAGCATTTT. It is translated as CASSSSISNQPQHF.

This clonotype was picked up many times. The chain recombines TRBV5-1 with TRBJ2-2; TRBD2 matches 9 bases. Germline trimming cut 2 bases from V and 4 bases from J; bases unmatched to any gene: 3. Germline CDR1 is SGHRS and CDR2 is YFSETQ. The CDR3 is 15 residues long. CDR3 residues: CASSFSGSGTGELFF. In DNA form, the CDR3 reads TGCGCCAGCAGCTTTAGCGGGAGTGGCACCGGGGAGCTGTTTTTT.

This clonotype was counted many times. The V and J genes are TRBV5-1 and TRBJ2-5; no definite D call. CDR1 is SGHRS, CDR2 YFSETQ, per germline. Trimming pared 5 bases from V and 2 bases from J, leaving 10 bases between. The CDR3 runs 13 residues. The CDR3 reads CASRMGLQETQYF. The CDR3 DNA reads TGCGCCAGCAGAATGGGCCTACAAGAGACCCAGTACTTC.

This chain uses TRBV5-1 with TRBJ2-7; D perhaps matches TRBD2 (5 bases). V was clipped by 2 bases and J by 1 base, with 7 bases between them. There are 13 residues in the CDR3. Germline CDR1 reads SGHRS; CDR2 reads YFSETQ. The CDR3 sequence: CASSFTRSYEQYF. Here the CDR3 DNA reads TGCGCCAGCAGCTTTACTAGGTCCTACGAGCAGTACTTC.

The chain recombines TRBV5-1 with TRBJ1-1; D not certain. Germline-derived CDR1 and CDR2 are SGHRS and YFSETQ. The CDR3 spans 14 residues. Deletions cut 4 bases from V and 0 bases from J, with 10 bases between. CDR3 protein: CASSPIHMNTEAFF. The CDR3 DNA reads TGCGCCAGCAGCCCGATCCATATGAACACTGAAGCTTTCTTT.

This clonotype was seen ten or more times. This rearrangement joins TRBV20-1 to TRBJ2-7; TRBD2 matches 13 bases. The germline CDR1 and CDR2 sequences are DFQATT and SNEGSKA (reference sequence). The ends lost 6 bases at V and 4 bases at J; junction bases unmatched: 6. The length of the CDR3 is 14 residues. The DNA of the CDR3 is TGCAGTGCACCCCGGACTAGCGGGAGATACGAGCAGTACTTC. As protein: CSAPRTSGRYEQYF.

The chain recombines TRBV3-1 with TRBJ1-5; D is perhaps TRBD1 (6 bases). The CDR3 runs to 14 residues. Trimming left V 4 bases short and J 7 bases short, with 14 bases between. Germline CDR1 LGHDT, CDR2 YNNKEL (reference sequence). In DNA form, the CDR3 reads TGTGCCAGCAGCCCGCAACAGGGCTCCCAGCCCCAGCATTTT. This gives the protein CASSPQQGSQPQHF.

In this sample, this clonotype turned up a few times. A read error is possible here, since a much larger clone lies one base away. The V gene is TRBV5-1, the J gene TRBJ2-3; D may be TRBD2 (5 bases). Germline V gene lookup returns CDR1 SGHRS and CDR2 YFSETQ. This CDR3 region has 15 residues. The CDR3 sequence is CASSLSAGFTDMQYF. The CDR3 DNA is TGCGCCAGCAGCTTGTCGGCGGGTTTCACAGATATGCAGTATTTT.

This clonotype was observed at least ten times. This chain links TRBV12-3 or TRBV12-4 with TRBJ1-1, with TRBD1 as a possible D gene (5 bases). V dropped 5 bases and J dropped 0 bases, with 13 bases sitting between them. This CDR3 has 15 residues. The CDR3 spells CASSDRATMNTEAFF. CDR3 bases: TGTGCCAGCAGTGACAGAGCAACGATGAACACTGAAGCTTTCTTT.

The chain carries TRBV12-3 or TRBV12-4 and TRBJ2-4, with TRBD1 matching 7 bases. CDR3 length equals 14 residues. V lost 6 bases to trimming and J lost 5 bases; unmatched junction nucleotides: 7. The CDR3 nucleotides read TGTGCCAGCAGGCCCCGGGACAGCCAAAACATTCAGTACTTC. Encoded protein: CASRPRDSQNIQYF.

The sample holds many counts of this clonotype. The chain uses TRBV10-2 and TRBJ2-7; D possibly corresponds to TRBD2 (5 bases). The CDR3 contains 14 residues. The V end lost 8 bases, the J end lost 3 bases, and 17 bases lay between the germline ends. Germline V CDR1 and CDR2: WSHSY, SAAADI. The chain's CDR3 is CASRTPSPLYEQYF. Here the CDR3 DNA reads TGCGCCAGCCGGACCCCTAGCCCTCTCTACGAGCAGTACTTC.

The CDR3 is CASSISRRSEQFF. The CDR3 DNA follows: TGTGCCAGCAGCATTTCCCGGAGGAGCGAGCAGTTCTTC. The V call is TRBV7-8, the J call TRBJ2-1, with D possibly being TRBD2 (5 bases). The V gene lost 5 bases and the J gene lost 10 bases, with 15 bases spanning the gap. Germline-derived CDR1 and CDR2 are SGHVS and FQNEAQ. This CDR3 spans 13 amino acids.

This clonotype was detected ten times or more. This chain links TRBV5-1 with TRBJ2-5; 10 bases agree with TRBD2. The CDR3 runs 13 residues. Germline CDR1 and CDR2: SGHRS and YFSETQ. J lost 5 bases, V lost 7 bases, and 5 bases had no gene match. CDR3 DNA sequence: TGCGCCAGCGCTAGCGGGAGTGCGGAGACCCAGTACTTC. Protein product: CASASGSAETQYF.

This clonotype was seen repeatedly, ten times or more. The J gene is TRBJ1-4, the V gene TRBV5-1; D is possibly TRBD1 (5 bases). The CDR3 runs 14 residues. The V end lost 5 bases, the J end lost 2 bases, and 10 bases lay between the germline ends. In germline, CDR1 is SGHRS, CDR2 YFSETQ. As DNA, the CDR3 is TGCGCCAGCAGTTGGGGGGATACTAATGAAAAACTGTTTTTT. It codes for CASSWGDTNEKLFF.

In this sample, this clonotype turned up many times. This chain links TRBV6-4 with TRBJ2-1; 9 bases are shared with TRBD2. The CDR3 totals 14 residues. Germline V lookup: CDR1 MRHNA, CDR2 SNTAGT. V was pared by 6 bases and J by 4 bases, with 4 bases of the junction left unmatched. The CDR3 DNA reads TGTGCCAGCAGATGGACTAGCGAGTACAATGAGCAGTTCTTC. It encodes CASRWTSEYNEQFF.

The CDR3 nucleotides are TGTGCCAGCAGCCCTAGCGGGAGGGCCGGGGATACGCAGTATTTT. This translates into CASSPSGRAGDTQYF. The chain employs TRBV11-2 and TRBJ2-3; 12 nucleotides agree with TRBD2. This CDR3 spans 15 amino acids. V gave up 5 bases and J gave up 6 bases; unmatched junction bases: 6. Per germline, CDR1 SGHAT and CDR2 FQNNGV.

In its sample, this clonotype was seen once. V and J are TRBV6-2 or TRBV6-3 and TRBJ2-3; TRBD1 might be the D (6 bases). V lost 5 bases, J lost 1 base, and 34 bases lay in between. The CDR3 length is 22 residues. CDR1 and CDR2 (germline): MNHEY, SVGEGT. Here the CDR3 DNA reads TGTGCCAGCAGTCTCTCGGGCAGGGGCCTCCGGCGGGTTGCCCTTGGCACAGATACGCAGTATTTT. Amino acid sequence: CASSLSGRGLRRVALGTDTQYF.

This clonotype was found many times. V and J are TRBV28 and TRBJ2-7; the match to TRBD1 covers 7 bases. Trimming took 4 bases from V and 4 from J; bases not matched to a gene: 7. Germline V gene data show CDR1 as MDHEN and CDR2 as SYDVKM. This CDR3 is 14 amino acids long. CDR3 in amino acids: CASSSVDRVYEQYF. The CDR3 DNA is TGTGCCAGCAGTTCGGTTGACAGGGTTTACGAGCAGTACTTC.